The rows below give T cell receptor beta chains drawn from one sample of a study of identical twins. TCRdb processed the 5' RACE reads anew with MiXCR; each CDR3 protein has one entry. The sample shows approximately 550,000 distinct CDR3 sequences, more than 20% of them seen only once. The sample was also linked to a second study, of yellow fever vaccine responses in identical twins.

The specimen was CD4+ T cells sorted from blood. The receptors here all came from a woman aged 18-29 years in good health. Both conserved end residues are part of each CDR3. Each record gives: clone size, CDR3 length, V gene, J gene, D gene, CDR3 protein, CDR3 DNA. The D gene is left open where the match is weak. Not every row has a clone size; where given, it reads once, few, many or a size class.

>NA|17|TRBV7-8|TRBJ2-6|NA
CASSRGASHSGANVLTF
TGTGCCAGCAGCCGAGGTGCTAGCCATTCTGGGGCCAACGTCCTGACTTTC
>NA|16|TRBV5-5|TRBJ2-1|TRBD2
CASSPGTSGGRMEQFF
TGTGCCAGCAGCCCCGGGACTAGCGGGGGAAGGATGGAGCAGTTCTTC
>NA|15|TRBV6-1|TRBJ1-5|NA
CASRLDDATNQPQHF
TGTGCCAGCAGACTAGACGACGCAACCAATCAGCCCCAGCATTTT
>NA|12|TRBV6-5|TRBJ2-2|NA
CASWAGEGELFF
TGTGCCAGCTGGGCAGGGGAGGGGGAGCTGTTTTTT
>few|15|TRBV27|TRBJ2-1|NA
CASSTRTGSYNEQFF
TGTGCCAGCAGTACCCGGACTGGTTCCTACAATGAGCAGTTCTTC
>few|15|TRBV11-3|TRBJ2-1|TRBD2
CASSPAGVGYNEQFF
TGTGCCAGCAGCCCAGCGGGAGTAGGCTACAATGAGCAGTTCTTC
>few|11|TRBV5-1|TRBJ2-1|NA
CARAPGYEQFF
TGCGCCAGGGCCCCAGGGTACGAGCAGTTCTTC
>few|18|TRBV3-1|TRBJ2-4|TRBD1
CASSHRTGGILAKNIQYF
TGTGCCAGCAGCCACAGGACAGGGGGGATCCTAGCCAAAAACATTCAGTACTTC
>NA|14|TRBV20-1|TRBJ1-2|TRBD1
CSARAPGQGYDYTF
TGCAGTGCTAGAGCTCCGGGACAGGGTTACGACTACACCTTC
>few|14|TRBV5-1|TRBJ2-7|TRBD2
CASGPRGGSNEQYF
TGCGCCAGCGGACCCCGGGGCGGGAGTAACGAGCAGTACTTC
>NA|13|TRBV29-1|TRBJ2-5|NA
CSFEGSGEETQYF
TGCAGCTTCGAAGGGAGTGGGGAGGAGACCCAGTACTTC
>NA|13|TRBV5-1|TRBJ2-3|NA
CASSSLTHDTQYF
TGCGCCAGCAGCTCATTAACCCACGATACGCAGTATTTT
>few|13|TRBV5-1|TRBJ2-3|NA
CASSLNDADTQYF
TGCGCCAGCAGCTTGAATGATGCAGATACGCAGTATTTT
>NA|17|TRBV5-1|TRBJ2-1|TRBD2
CASPHLTSGESYNEQFF
TGCGCCAGCCCTCACCTGACTAGCGGGGAGTCCTACAATGAGCAGTTCTTC
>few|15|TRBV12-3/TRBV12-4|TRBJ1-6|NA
CASSALDSYNSPLHF
TGTGCCAGCAGTGCCCTCGACAGTTATAATTCACCCCTCCACTTT
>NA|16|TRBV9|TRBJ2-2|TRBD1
CASSDGTGALTGELFF
TGTGCCAGCAGCGACGGGACAGGGGCCCTTACCGGGGAGCTGTTTTTT
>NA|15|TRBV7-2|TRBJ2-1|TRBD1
CASSSWTGFSNEQFF
TGTGCCAGCAGCTCCTGGACAGGGTTTAGCAATGAGCAGTTCTTC
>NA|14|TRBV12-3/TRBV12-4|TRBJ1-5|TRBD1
CASTLDRVRQPQHF
TGTGCCAGCACCCTGGACAGGGTGAGGCAGCCCCAGCATTTT
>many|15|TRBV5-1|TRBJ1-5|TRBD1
CASSLGTGGNQPQHF
TGTGCCAGCAGTTTGGGGACAGGGGGCAATCAGCCCCAGCATTTT
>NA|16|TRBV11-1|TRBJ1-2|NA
CASSLGGQQDVYGYTF
TGTGCCAGCAGCTTAGGTGGGCAGCAAGATGTCTATGGCTACACCTTC
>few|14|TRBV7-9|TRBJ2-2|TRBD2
CASRGLAGTGELFF
TGTGCCAGCAGGGGACTAGCGGGCACCGGGGAGCTGTTTTTT
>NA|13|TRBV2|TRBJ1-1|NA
CASSEAWNTEAFF
TGTGCCAGCAGTGAAGCATGGAACACTGAAGCTTTCTTT
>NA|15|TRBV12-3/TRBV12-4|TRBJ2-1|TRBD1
CASSRQGEVTYEQFF
TGTGCCAGCAGTCGACAGGGAGAGGTCACGTATGAGCAGTTCTTC
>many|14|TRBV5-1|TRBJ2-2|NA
CASSLNGNTGELFF
TGCGCCAGCAGCTTGAACGGAAACACCGGGGAGCTGTTTTTT
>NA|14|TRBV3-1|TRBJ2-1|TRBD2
CASSPWTSGRGEFF
TGTGCCAGCAGCCCCTGGACTAGCGGGAGAGGGGAGTTCTTC
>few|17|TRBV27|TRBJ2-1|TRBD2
CASSLSFSGLAGNEQFF
TGTGCCAGCAGTTTATCGTTCTCTGGACTAGCGGGGAATGAGCAGTTCTTC
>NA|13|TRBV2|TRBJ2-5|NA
CASRLTVLETQYF
TGTGCCAGCAGACTTACAGTTTTGGAGACCCAGTACTTC
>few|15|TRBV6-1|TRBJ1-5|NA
CASSGTSVSNQPQHF
TGTGCCAGCAGTGGGACATCGGTAAGCAATCAGCCCCAGCATTTT
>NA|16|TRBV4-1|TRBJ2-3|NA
CASSQDGLIEADTQYF
TGCGCCAGCAGCCAAGACGGCCTCATAGAGGCAGATACGCAGTATTTT
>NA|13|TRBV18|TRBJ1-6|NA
CASTDLLVSPLHF
TGTGCCAGCACCGACCTCCTGGTTTCACCCCTCCACTTT
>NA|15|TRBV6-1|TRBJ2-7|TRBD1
CASRRDRENSYEQYF
TGTGCCAGCAGGAGGGACAGGGAGAATTCCTACGAGCAGTACTTC
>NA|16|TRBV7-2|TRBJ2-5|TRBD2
CASSKTGTSGIWAQYF
TGTGCCAGCAGCAAGACCGGGACTAGCGGCATCTGGGCCCAGTACTTC
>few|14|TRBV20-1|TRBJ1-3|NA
CSASFDSTGNTIYF
TGCAGTGCTAGTTTCGACAGCACTGGAAACACCATATATTTT
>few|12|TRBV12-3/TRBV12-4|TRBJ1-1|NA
CASSLTGGEAFF
TGTGCCAGCAGTTTGACTGGTGGTGAAGCTTTCTTT
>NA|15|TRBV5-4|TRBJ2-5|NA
CASSLLGGRQETQYF
TGTGCCAGCAGCTTACTGGGGGGTCGCCAAGAGACCCAGTACTTC
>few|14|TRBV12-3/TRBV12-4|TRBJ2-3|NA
CASTRTGSTDTQYF
TGTGCCAGCACCCGGACTGGAAGCACAGATACGCAGTATTTT